This is a list of T cell receptor beta chains from one sample in a study of T cell repertoires in cytomegalovirus infection. The antigens of these receptors remain unknown. TCRdb processed the reads anew with MiXCR; each CDR3 protein has one entry. Among around 300,000 distinct CDR3 sequences listed, roughly 21% were seen once. Source: cultured PBMCs, taken from culture after CMV antigen stimulation. The receptors originated from a human donor in good health (CMV status not recorded). Some clones in this sample may be carry-over from other donors' samples. The CDR3 runs from the conserved cysteine through the conserved F or W. Each record gives: J gene, V gene, D gene, CDR3 protein. D genes are given only for firm matches.

>TRBJ1-1|TRBV7-3|TRBD1
CASSLFKNRGRNTEAFF
>TRBJ2-5|TRBV7-2|NA
CASSLAGETQYF
>TRBJ1-1|TRBV5-4|NA
CASSNPIGGNTEAFF
>TRBJ2-1|TRBV5-6|NA
CASRKGSNSYNEQFF
>TRBJ2-1|TRBV11-2|TRBD2
CASSPGTSAHNEQFF
>TRBJ1-1|TRBV12-3/TRBV12-4|NA
CASSFLSYGVYTEAFF
>TRBJ1-5|TRBV19|NA
CASHPGFAVNNQPQHF
>TRBJ2-6|TRBV5-1|NA
CASSPRGHVGRANVLTF
>TRBJ1-5|TRBV7-2|NA
CASSDDLRRPQHF
>TRBJ1-1|TRBV27|NA
CASRMTVGQNTEAFF
>TRBJ1-3|TRBV30|NA
CAWSTDRRRRNTIYF
>TRBJ2-2|TRBV7-2|TRBD2
CASSLARAGLAGGRRGTGELFF
>TRBJ2-5|TRBV12-3/TRBV12-4|TRBD2
CASSPLTSGKGETQYF
>TRBJ1-1|TRBV20-1|NA
CSAMKNTEAFF
>TRBJ2-4|TRBV7-2|NA
CASSTSSGKGQNIQYF
>TRBJ2-5|TRBV7-2|NA
CASSFNSGNQETQYF
>TRBJ2-2|TRBV9|TRBD2
CASSVEREFGELFF
>TRBJ2-1|TRBV6-1|NA
CASKLDTIAYNEQFF
>TRBJ2-7|TRBV7-2|NA
CASSPGRTQTYEQYF
>TRBJ2-1|TRBV27|NA
CASSLSVRREEQFF
>TRBJ1-1|TRBV20-1|NA
CSARSGSGNTEAFF
>TRBJ1-1|TRBV12-3/TRBV12-4|NA
CASSKLNTEAFF
>TRBJ1-2|TRBV5-1|NA
CASSPMGAGYTF
>TRBJ2-1|TRBV30|NA
CAFVPSRSYNEQFF
>TRBJ1-1|TRBV11-2|NA
CASSSTDF